Presented here are 23 T cell receptor beta chains from one specimen sequenced in a study of cytomegalovirus exposure and HLA in healthy donors. It was with 60 Vbeta and 13 Jbeta primers that the PCR ran. TCRdb keeps only in-frame clones here, not all; method: immunoSEQ multiplex PCR. The data hold roughly 130,000 clones, with around 81% observed a single time. Sequenced: PBMCs. Receptors were obtained from a man in his late teens or twenties in good health and CMV-seronegative.

The chain carries TRBV18 and TRBJ1-5, with D possibly matching TRBD1 (5 bases). Deletions cut 2 bases from V and 6 bases from J, with 8 bases between. In germline, CDR1 is KGHSH, CDR2 LQKENI. This CDR3 comprises 13 residues. CDR3 loop: CASSPTGGQPQHF. Written as DNA, the CDR3 is TGTGCCAGCTCACCAACAGGCGGTCAGCCCCAGCATTTT. The variable domain in full, with the rest retrieved from reference TRBV18 and TRBJ1-5, is NAGVMQNPRHLVRRRGQEARLRCSPMKGHSHVYWYRQLPEEGLKFMVYLQKENIIDESGMPKERFSAEFPKEGPSILRIQQVVRGDSAAYFCASSPTGGQPQHFGDGTRLSIL.

The chain combines TRBV29-1 with TRBJ2-5; D is possibly TRBD1 (5 bases). Trimming shortened V by 1 base and J by 5 bases, and 17 bases separated the two germline ends. CDR3 length equals 15 residues. Germline assignment: CDR1 SQVTM and CDR2 ANQGSEA. CDR3 nucleotide sequence: TGCAGCGTTGAAGGCAGGGATTTTATTGGTGAGACCCAGTACTTC. Its protein product is CSVEGRDFIGETQYF.

The chain carries TRBV14 and TRBJ1-5; D is possibly TRBD1 (5 bases). The CDR3 is 13 amino acids. Trimming pared 1 base from V and 9 bases from J, leaving 10 bases between. Germline CDR1 is SGHDN and CDR2 is FVKESK. The CDR3 here is CASSQGGGLPQHF. CDR3 nucleotides: TGTGCCAGCAGCCAAGGGGGGGGTTTGCCCCAGCATTTT.

This clone has a handful of counts. The rearrangement uses TRBV10-3 and TRBJ1-1; 8 bases line up with TRBD1. The germline CDR1 and CDR2 sequences are ENHRY and SYGVKD. The CDR3 has 15 amino acids. V lost 6 bases, J lost 1 base, and 7 bases stayed unmatched. This chain's CDR3 is CAIRAVDRGNTEAFF. The CDR3, as DNA: TGTGCCATCAGGGCAGTTGACAGGGGGAACACTGAAGCTTTCTTT.

The chain combines TRBV5-6 with TRBJ1-6, with TRBD1 matching 7 bases. The CDR3 runs to 14 residues. Germline CDR1 and CDR2: SGHDT and YYEEEE. V gave up 4 bases and J gave up 12 bases; unmatched junction bases: 10. Here the CDR3 DNA reads TGTGCCAGCAGCGAGGGACAGCCATTCAGACCCCTCCACTTT. Translating it yields CASSEGQPFRPLHF.

V gene TRBV5-4 combines with J gene TRBJ1-1; D gene uncertain. Per the germline V gene, CDR1 is SGHNT and CDR2 is YYREEE (reference sequence). This CDR3 contains 13 residues. Trimming took off 4 bases at V and 1 base at J, with 8 bases between the two ends. In nucleotides, the CDR3 is TGTGCCAGCAGCACCAGTTCGAACACTGAAGCTTTCTTT. Protein product: CASSTSSNTEAFF.

The chain employs TRBV7-9 and TRBJ2-7, with D unresolved. Germline CDR1 and CDR2: SEHNR and FQNEAQ (reference sequence). The V and J ends lost 5 bases and 0 bases respectively, with 14 bases between them. The CDR3 length is 15 residues. The chain's CDR3 is CASSPERSRSYEQYF. For the CDR3, the DNA is TGTGCCAGCAGCCCCGAGAGGTCGCGCTCCTACGAGCAGTACTTC.

The rearrangement joins TRBV25-1 to TRBJ1-3; 7 bases align to TRBD1. Trimming removed 4 bases from V and 2 bases from J; junction bases left unmatched: 5. The CDR3 contains 15 residues. Germline lookup yields CDR1 MGHDK and CDR2 SYGVNS. CDR3 protein: CASSVRTGPGNTIYF. In DNA form, the CDR3 reads TGTGCCAGCAGTGTTCGGACAGGCCCTGGAAACACCATATATTTT. Complete variable domain (other parts from reference TRBV25-1 and TRBJ1-3): EADIYQTPRYLVIGTGKKITLECSQTMGHDKMYWYQQDPGMELHLIHYSYGVNSTEKGDLSSESTVSRIRTEHFPLTLESARPSHTSQYLCASSVRTGPGNTIYFGEGSWLTVV.

This clone was observed a few times. The chain carries TRBV6-1 and TRBJ1-4, with a weak D call TRBD1 (5 bases). The germline gives CDR1 MNHNS, CDR2 SASEGT. V lost 4 bases and J 4 bases, leaving 10 bases between the germline ends. CDR3 length equals 14 residues. Here the CDR3 DNA reads TGTGCCAGCAGTGGTGACAGACGTAATGAAAAACTGTTTTTT. Translated, it gives CASSGDRRNEKLFF.

The CDR3 loop reads CASSPSQDRVDTQYF. The CDR3 nucleotides are TGTGCCAGCAGCCCCTCCCAGGACAGGGTCGATACGCAGTATTTT. The chain combines TRBV5-8 with TRBJ2-3; 8 nucleotides align to TRBD1. Germline CDR1 and CDR2: SGHTS and YDEGEE. Trimming removed 4 bases from V and 6 bases from J; junction bases left unmatched: 10. The CDR3 is 15 residues long.

V and J are TRBV28 and TRBJ1-2; D is unclear. Germline V gene sequence: CDR1 MDHEN, CDR2 SYDVKM. Trimming took 5 bases from V and 5 from J, leaving 12 bases between them. The length of the CDR3 is 13 residues. This CDR3 is CASSTRLFYGYTF. CDR3 nucleotides: TGTGCCAGCAGTACTCGACTTTTTTATGGCTACACCTTC.

The gene calls are TRBV19 and TRBJ1-6, with 7 bases that match TRBD1. Germline trimming cut 5 bases from V and 7 bases from J; bases unmatched to any gene: 11. Looked up from germline, CDR1 is LNHDA and CDR2 is SQIVND (reference sequence). The CDR3 has 16 residues. The CDR3 spells CASSPRGQPQNSPLHF. CDR3 nucleotides: TGTGCCAGTAGTCCCAGGGGACAGCCACAAAATTCACCCCTCCACTTT.

The V gene is TRBV19, the J gene TRBJ1-6, with D perhaps matching TRBD1 (6 bases). The CDR3 has 14 residues. The V gene's germline CDR1 is LNHDA and CDR2 SQIVND (reference sequence). V was trimmed by 3 bases and J by 9 bases, leaving 12 bases between them. The CDR3 bases are TGTGCCAGTAGTATTTCAGGGGTTGGTTCACCCCTCCACTTT. Translation gives CASSISGVGSPLHF.

The V gene is TRBV11-2, the J gene TRBJ1-2, with TRBD1 as a possible D gene (5 bases). This CDR3 comprises 12 residues. The germline V gene has CDR1 SGHAT and CDR2 FQNNGV. Trimming took off 1 base at V and 7 bases at J, with 7 bases between the two ends. CDR3 amino acids: CASSLVRGGYTF. The DNA of the CDR3 is TGTGCCAGCAGCTTAGTTAGGGGTGGCTACACCTTC. Full variable domain (remainder filled in from reference TRBV11-2 and TRBJ1-2): EAGVAQSPRYKIIEKRQSVAFWCNPISGHATLYWYQQILGQGPKLLIQFQNNGVVDDSQLPKDRFSAERLKGVDSTLKIQPAKLEDSAVYLCASSLVRGGYTFGSGTRLTVV.

The chain links TRBV27 to TRBJ2-7, with TRBD1 matching 7 bases. V shed 6 bases and J 0 bases; nucleotides not matched to a gene: 5. The CDR3 is 14 amino acids. Germline CDR1 reads MNHEY; CDR2 reads SMNVEV (reference sequence). The CDR3 sequence is CASSGQESSYEQYF. The CDR3 bases are TGTGCCAGCAGCGGACAGGAATCCTCCTACGAGCAGTACTTC.

This clone was picked up a small number of times. The chain combines TRBV6-6 with TRBJ2-5, with a weak D call TRBD2 (5 bases). Per the germline V gene, CDR1 is MNHNY and CDR2 is SVGAGI (reference sequence). The ends were cut back, 4 bases at V and 5 bases at J, with 8 bases in the middle. This CDR3 contains 12 residues. The DNA for the CDR3 is TGTGCCAGCAGTTGGACTGGGGAGACCCAGTACTTC. It translates to CASSWTGETQYF.

The gene calls are TRBV28 and TRBJ1-1, with D possibly being TRBD1 (6 bases). V was trimmed by 8 bases and J by 1 base, leaving 26 bases between them. The CDR3 has 18 amino acids. Germline CDR1 and CDR2: MDHEN and SYDVKM. In DNA form, the CDR3 reads TGTGCCAGCTGTTCAGTTGGGCATAGAGGGGGAACGAACACTGAAGCTTTCTTT. This gives the protein CASCSVGHRGGTNTEAFF.

This chain uses TRBV5-4 with TRBJ1-3; D call uncertain. Looked up from germline, CDR1 is SGHNT and CDR2 is YYREEE (reference sequence). The ends were cut back, 0 bases at V and 0 bases at J, with 13 bases in the middle. The CDR3 covers 17 residues. The CDR3 DNA reads TGTGCCAGCAGCTTGGCGGAGATTGTGGACTCTGGAAACACCATATATTTT. This encodes CASSLAEIVDSGNTIYF.

This chain uses TRBV5-5 with TRBJ1-1; D possibly corresponds to TRBD1 (6 bases). The length of the CDR3 is 13 residues. Germline V gene lookup returns CDR1 SGHKS and CDR2 YYEKEE (reference sequence). V lost 7 bases and J lost 0, with 10 bases in between. CDR3 DNA: TGTGCCAGCGGGGGGGCGATGAACACTGAAGCTTTCTTT. The encoded protein is CASGGAMNTEAFF.

The chain joins TRBV7-9 to TRBJ1-6; the D gene is possibly TRBD1 (6 bases). The CDR3 is 15 amino acids. Trimming pared 4 bases from V and 4 bases from J, leaving 11 bases between. The germline gives CDR1 SEHNR, CDR2 FQNEAQ (reference sequence). In DNA, the CDR3 is TGTGCCAGCAGCTCTACAGGGTATTATAATTCACCCCTCCACTTT. Amino acid sequence: CASSSTGYYNSPLHF.

The chain couples TRBV11-2 to TRBJ2-5; D perhaps matches TRBD2 (5 bases). Trimming shortened V by 5 bases and J by 5 bases, and 21 bases separated the two germline ends. The CDR3 extends over 16 amino acids. The V gene's germline CDR1 is SGHAT and CDR2 FQNNGV. CDR3 coding DNA: TGTGCCAGCAGCCCCCCTTTTGCGGTGCGAGGGGAGACCCAGTACTTC. Translation: CASSPPFAVRGETQYF. The whole variable domain, remainder taken from reference TRBV11-2 and TRBJ2-5, is EAGVAQSPRYKIIEKRQSVAFWCNPISGHATLYWYQQILGQGPKLLIQFQNNGVVDDSQLPKDRFSAERLKGVDSTLKIQPAKLEDSAVYLCASSPPFAVRGETQYFGPGTRLLVL.

The V and J genes are TRBV7-2 and TRBJ2-5; possible D gene TRBD2, 5 bases. The CDR3 is made up of 12 amino acids. Germline values: CDR1 SGHTA, CDR2 FQGNSA. Trimming pared 6 bases from V and 7 bases from J, leaving 12 bases between. CDR3 region: CASRRGLATQYF. DNA for the CDR3: TGTGCCAGCAGACGGGGATTGGCGACCCAGTACTTC.

This sequence joins TRBV4-2 and TRBJ2-3, with no clear D. This CDR3 has 15 amino acids. V was trimmed by 4 bases and J by 0 bases, leaving 11 bases between them. From germline, CDR1 is LGHNA and CDR2 YNFKEQ. The CDR3 sequence: CASSPLERSTDTQYF. CDR3 DNA sequence: TGTGCCAGCAGCCCCTTAGAGAGAAGCACAGATACGCAGTATTTT.